The 10 T cell receptor beta chains below were found in one sample sequenced in a study of T-cell memory formation after mild COVID-19. TCRdb analysed the 5' RACE reads with MiXCR anew, one entry per CDR3 protein. The sample shows about 310,000 distinct CDR3 sequences, around a sixth of them seen only once. Sequenced input: PBMCs or a T cell subset sorted from them (not recorded which). These receptors originate from a man between 18 and 35 years old who had mild COVID-19 (a few samples of this study predate the infection). Cell type and time point are not known.

This clonotype was counted only a few times. The genes are TRBV25-1 and TRBJ2-2; D gene unclear. Germline V gives CDR1 MGHDK, CDR2 SYGVNS. The V gene lost 5 bases and the J gene lost 9 bases, with 13 bases spanning the gap. There are 13 residues in the CDR3. CDR3 in DNA: TGTGCCAGCAGTAAAACGACGGCCAGGGAGCTGTTTTTT. Translation gives CASSKTTARELFF.

In this sample, this clonotype turned up many times. This chain joins TRBV24-1 and TRBJ2-5; D is possibly TRBD2 (5 bases). V lost 12 bases to trimming and J lost 2 bases, with 24 bases between them. Germline assignment: CDR1 KGHDR and CDR2 SFDVKD. The CDR3 totals 16 residues. This chain's CDR3 is CAASGSRIVGQETQYF. The CDR3 DNA reads as TGTGCCGCAAGCGGTTCCCGGATTGTGGGACAAGAGACCCAGTACTTC.

V gene TRBV18 combines with J gene TRBJ1-2; D not resolved. V dropped 2 bases and J dropped 7 bases, with 5 bases sitting between them. The CDR3 totals 11 residues. Germline CDR1 and CDR2: KGHSH and LQKENI. CDR3: CASSPDTGYTF. CDR3 bases: TGTGCCAGCTCACCAGACACTGGCTACACCTTC.

This clonotype was picked up a small number of times. The genes are TRBV5-4 and TRBJ1-4, with a tentative D call TRBD1 (6 bases). Trimming took off 2 bases at V and 8 bases at J, with 13 bases between the two ends. Germline loops: CDR1 SGHNT, CDR2 YYREEE (reference sequence). This CDR3 comprises 14 residues. Here the CDR3 reads CASSLNTGKEKLFF. The CDR3 nucleotides are TGTGCCAGCAGCTTAAACACAGGGAAGGAAAAACTGTTTTTT.

J is TRBJ2-5 and V is TRBV5-1, with 7 bases identical to TRBD1. Germline-derived CDR1 and CDR2 are SGHRS and YFSETQ. J gave up 8 bases and V 0 bases, and 16 bases lay outside the gene matches. The CDR3 consists of 17 residues. CDR3 nucleotides: TGCGCCAGCAGCTTGGCCGACAGGGAAGACATCGGGGAAACCCAGTACTTC. Encoded protein: CASSLADREDIGETQYF. The full variable domain, rest sourced from reference TRBV5-1 and TRBJ2-5, is KAGVTQTPRYLIKTRGQQVTLSCSPISGHRSVSWYQQTPGQGLQFLFEYFSETQRNKGNFPGRFSGRQFSNSRSEMNVSTLELGDSALYLCASSLADREDIGETQYFGPGTRLLVL.

This clonotype has more than one count but fewer than ten. V and J are TRBV12-3 or TRBV12-4 and TRBJ1-6; TRBD1 matches 9 bases. V shed 6 bases and J 5 bases; nucleotides not matched to a gene: 2. This CDR3 region has 14 residues. The CDR3 protein is CASRRQGDNSPLHF. CDR3 nucleotide sequence: TGTGCCAGCAGGCGACAGGGGGATAATTCACCCCTCCACTTT.

This clonotype was recorded a few times. J is TRBJ1-2 and V is TRBV7-2, with D possibly TRBD1 on 5 matching bases. The CDR3 loop spans 13 amino acids. Germline V CDR1 and CDR2: SGHTA, FQGNSA. V was pared by 4 bases and J by 4 bases, with 10 bases between. DNA of the CDR3: TGTGCCAGCAGCTCAGGGATCGGCTATGGCTACACCTTC. Amino acids: CASSSGIGYGYTF.

This clonotype was observed a few times. The chain is built from TRBV6-1 and TRBJ1-1; no clear D. The CDR3 consists of 11 residues. Germline V gene lookup returns CDR1 MNHNS and CDR2 SASEGT. Trimming stripped 6 bases from V and 8 bases from J, with 10 bases between. The CDR3, as DNA: TGTGCCAGCAGGCTCCCAGAAGAAGCTTTCTTT. Translated: CASRLPEEAFF.

This clonotype was seen only a few times. V is TRBV10-3 and J is TRBJ2-3; possible D gene TRBD2, 6 bases. CDR1 ENHRY and CDR2 SYGVKD come from the germline V gene. Between the trimmed V and J ends, which lost 6 bases and 2 bases, there was a span of 18 bases. The CDR3 is 16 amino acids. The CDR3 reads CAIRGRLTTYTDTQYF. The DNA of the CDR3 is TGTGCCATCAGGGGGAGGTTAACCACCTACACAGATACGCAGTATTTT.

The chain links TRBV9 to TRBJ1-2, with unresolved D. Germline V gene lookup returns CDR1 SGDLS and CDR2 YYNGEE. The CDR3 extends over 13 amino acids. V gave up 0 bases and J gave up 2 bases, with 5 bases separating them. The CDR3 nucleotides are TGTGCCAGCAGCGTAGATGGAAACTATGGCTACACCTTC. Translated, it gives CASSVDGNYGYTF.